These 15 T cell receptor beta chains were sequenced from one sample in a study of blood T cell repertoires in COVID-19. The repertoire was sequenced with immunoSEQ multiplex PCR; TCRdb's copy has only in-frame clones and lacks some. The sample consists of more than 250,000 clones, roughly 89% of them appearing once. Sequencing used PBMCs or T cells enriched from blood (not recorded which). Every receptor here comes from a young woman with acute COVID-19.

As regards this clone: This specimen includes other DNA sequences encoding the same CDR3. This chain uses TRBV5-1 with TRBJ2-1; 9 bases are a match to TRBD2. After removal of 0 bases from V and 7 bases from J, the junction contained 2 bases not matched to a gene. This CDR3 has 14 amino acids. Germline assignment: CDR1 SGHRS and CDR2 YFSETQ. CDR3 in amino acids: CASSLASGTNEQFF. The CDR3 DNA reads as TGCGCCAGCAGCTTGGCTAGCGGGACTAATGAGCAGTTCTTC.

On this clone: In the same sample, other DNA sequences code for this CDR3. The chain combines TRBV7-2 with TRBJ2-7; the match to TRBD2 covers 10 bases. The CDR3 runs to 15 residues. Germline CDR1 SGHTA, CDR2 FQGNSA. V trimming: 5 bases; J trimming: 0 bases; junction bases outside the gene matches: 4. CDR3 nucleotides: TGTGCCAGCAGCCGGACTAGCGGCTCCTCCTACGAGCAGTACTTC. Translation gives CASSRTSGSSYEQYF.

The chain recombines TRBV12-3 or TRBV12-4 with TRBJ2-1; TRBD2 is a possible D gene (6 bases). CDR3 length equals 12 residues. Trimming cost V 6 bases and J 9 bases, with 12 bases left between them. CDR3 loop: CASRGDWSEQFF. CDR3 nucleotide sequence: TGTGCCAGCAGAGGGGACTGGAGTGAGCAGTTCTTC.

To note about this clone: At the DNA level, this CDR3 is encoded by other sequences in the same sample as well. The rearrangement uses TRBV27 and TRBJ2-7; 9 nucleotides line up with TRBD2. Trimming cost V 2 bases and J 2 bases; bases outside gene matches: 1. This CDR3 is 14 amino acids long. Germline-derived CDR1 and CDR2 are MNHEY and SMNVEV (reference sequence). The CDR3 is CASSLAGGPYEQYF. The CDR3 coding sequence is TGTGCCAGCAGTTTAGCGGGAGGGCCCTACGAGCAGTACTTC.

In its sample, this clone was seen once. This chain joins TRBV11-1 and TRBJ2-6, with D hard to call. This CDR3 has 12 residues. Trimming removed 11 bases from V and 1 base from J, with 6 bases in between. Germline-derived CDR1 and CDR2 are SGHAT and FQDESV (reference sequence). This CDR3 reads CAASSGANVLTF. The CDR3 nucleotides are TGTGCCGCGAGTTCTGGGGCCAACGTCCTGACTTTC.

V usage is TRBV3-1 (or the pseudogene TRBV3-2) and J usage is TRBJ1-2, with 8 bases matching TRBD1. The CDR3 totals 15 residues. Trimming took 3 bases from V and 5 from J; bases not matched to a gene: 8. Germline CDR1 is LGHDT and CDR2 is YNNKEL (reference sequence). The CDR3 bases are TGTGCCAGCAGCCACGGACAGGGCGGGGGATATGGCTACACCTTC. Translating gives CASSHGQGGGYGYTF.

CDR3 sequence reads: CASSQELGLYEQFF. As DNA, the CDR3 is TGTGCCAGCAGCCAAGAATTGGGCTTGTATGAGCAGTTCTTC. The V gene is TRBV3-1 (or the pseudogene TRBV3-2), the J gene TRBJ2-1; D ambiguous. V shed 0 bases and J shed 8 bases, with 11 bases lying between them. CDR1 and CDR2 (germline): LGHDT, YNNKEL (reference sequence). The CDR3 covers 14 residues.

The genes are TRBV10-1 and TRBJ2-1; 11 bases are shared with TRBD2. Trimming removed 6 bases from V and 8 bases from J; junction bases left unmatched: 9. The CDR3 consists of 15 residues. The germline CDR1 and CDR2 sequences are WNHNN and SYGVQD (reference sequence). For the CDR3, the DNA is TGCGCCAGCAGCGGCGTGACTAGCGGGATGGATGAGCAGTTCTTC. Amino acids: CASSGVTSGMDEQFF.

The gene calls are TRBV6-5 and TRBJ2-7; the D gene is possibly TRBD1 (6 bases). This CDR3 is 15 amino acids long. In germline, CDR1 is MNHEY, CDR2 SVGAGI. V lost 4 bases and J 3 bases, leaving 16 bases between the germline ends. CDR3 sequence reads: CASSSEEGHRYEQYF. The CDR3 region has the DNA TGTGCCAGCAGTTCCGAAGAGGGACACCGCTACGAGCAGTACTTC.

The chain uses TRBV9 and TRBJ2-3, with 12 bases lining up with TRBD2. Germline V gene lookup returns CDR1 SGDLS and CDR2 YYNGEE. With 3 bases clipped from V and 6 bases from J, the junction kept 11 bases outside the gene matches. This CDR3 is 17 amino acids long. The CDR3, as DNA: TGTGCCAGCAGCGGGACTAGCGGGGTCCTCGATCTTGATACGCAGTATTTT. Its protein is CASSGTSGVLDLDTQYF.

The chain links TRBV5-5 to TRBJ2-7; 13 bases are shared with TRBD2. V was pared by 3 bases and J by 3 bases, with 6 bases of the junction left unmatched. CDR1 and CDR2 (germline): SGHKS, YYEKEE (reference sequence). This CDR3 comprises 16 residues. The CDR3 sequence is CASSSLGTSGIYEQYF. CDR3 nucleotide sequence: TGTGCCAGCAGCTCGCTAGGGACTAGCGGGATCTACGAGCAGTACTTC.

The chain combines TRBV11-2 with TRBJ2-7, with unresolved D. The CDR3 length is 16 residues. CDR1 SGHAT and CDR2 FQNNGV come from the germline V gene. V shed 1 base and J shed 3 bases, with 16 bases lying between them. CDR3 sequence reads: CASSLGRQVLDYEQYF. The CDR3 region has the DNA TGTGCCAGCAGCTTAGGCAGGCAGGTTTTGGACTACGAGCAGTACTTC.

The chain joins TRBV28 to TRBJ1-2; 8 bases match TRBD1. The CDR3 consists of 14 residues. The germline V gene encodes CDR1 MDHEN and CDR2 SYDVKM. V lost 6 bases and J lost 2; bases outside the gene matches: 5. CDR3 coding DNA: TGTGCCAGCAGGTGGAGGACAGGGAACTATGGCTACACCTTC. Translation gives CASRWRTGNYGYTF.

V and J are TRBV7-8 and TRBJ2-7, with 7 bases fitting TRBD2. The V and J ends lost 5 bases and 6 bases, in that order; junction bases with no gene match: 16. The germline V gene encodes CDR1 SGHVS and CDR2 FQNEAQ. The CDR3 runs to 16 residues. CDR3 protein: CASSHWTSWWWGEQYF. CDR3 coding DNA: TGTGCCAGCAGCCATTGGACTAGTTGGTGGTGGGGCGAGCAGTACTTC.

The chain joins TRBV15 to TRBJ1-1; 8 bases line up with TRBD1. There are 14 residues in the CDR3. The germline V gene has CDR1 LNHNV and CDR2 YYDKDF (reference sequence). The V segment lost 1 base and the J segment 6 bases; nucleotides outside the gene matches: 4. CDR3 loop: CATSRGQGIPEAFF. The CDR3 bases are TGTGCCACCAGCAGAGGACAGGGGATCCCTGAAGCTTTCTTT.